This paragraph reports one TCR beta chain. Germline V gene sequence: CDR1 SGDLS, CDR2 YYNGEE. V lost 4 bases and J lost 5, with 12 bases in between. This CDR3 contains 14 residues. This entry is derived from a study of CD8 T cells in Susac syndrome. Reverse transcription of roughly 0.5 to 1 ug RNA was performed with random hexamers. TCRdb recomputed calls from the immunoSEQ multiplex PCR reads with MiXCR, one row per CDR3 protein. The table records about 210,000 distinct CDR3 sequences, approximately 95% of them present only once. The specimen sequenced was CD4+ T cells from PBMCs. V usage is TRBV9 and J usage is TRBJ1-4; no reliable D call. The TCR comes from a human donor with multiple sclerosis. CDR3 in amino acids: CASSSDPGNEKLFF. CDR3 bases: TGTGCCAGCAGCAGTGATCCGGGCAATGAAAAACTGTTTTTT. Combining the CDR3 with reference TRBV9 and TRBJ1-4 gives the whole variable domain DSGVTQTPKHLITATGQRVTLRCSPRSGDLSVYWYQQSLDQGLQFLIQYYNGEERAKGNILERFSAQQFPDLHSELNLSSLELGDSALYFCASSSDPGNEKLFFGSGTQLSVL.